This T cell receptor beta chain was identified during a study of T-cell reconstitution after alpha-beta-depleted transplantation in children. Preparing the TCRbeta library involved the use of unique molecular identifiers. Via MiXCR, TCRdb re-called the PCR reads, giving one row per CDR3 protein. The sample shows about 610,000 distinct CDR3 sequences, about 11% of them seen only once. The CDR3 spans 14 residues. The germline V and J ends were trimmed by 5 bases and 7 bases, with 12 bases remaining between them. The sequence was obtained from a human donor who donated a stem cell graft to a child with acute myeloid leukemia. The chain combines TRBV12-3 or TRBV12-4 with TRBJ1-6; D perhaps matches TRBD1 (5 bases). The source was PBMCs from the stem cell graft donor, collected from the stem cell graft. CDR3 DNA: TGTGCCAGCAGTCCCGGGGCGCAAAATTCACCCCTCCACTTT. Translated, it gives CASSPGAQNSPLHF.